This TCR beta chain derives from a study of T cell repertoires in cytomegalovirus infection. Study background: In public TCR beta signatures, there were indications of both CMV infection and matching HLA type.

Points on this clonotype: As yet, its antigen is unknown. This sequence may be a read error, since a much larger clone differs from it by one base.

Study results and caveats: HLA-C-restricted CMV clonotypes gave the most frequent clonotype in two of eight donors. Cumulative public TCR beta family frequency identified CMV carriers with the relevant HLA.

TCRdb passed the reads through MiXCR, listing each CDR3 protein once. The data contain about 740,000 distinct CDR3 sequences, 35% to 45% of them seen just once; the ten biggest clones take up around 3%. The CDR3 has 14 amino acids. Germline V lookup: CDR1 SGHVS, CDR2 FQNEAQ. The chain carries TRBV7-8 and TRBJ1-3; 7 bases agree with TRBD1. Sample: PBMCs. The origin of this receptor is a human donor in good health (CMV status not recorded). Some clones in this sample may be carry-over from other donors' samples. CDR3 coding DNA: TGTTCCAGCAGTTTGGACAGGTCTGGAAACACCATATATTTT. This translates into CSSSLDRSGNTIYF.